Below, 25 T cell receptor beta chains from the same sample are listed, as sequenced in a study of blood T cell repertoires in COVID-19. The repertoire was sequenced with immunoSEQ multiplex PCR; TCRdb's copy has only in-frame clones and lacks some. The sample has 200,000 to 250,000 clones; around 84% are singletons. Specimen: peripheral blood. The source is a man at least 80 years old with acute or convalescent COVID-19.

The V and J genes are TRBV18 and TRBJ2-3; 8 nucleotides match TRBD2. J lost 6 bases, V lost 4 bases, and 6 bases had no gene match. This CDR3 has 14 residues. CDR1 KGHSH and CDR2 LQKENI come from the germline V gene. The CDR3 here is CASSLLAGRDTQYF. CDR3 in DNA: TGTGCCAGCTCACTATTAGCGGGACGCGATACGCAGTATTTT.

J is TRBJ2-3 and V is TRBV4-3; tentatively, D is TRBD1 (5 bases). Germline CDR1 and CDR2: LGHNA and YSLEER. Trimming stripped 1 base from V and 6 bases from J, with 11 bases between. There are 14 residues in the CDR3. In DNA form, the CDR3 reads TGCGCCAGCAGCCAAGGGGGCGCTTCCGATACGCAGTATTTT. It translates to CASSQGGASDTQYF.

The V and J genes are TRBV27 and TRBJ2-6, with D uncertain. CDR1 and CDR2 (germline): MNHEY, SMNVEV (reference sequence). Trimming stripped 5 bases from V and 0 bases from J, with 11 bases between. This CDR3 region has 16 residues. The CDR3 region has the DNA TGTGCCAGCAGTCCCCAGAGGCCCTCTGGGGCCAACGTCCTGACTTTC. Its protein is CASSPQRPSGANVLTF.

The chain uses TRBV5-1 and TRBJ1-6; tentative D call: TRBD1 (6 bases). The CDR3 is 15 amino acids. Per the germline V gene, CDR1 is SGHRS and CDR2 is YFSETQ. V shed 3 bases and J shed 7 bases, with 14 bases lying between them. The CDR3 here is CASSSQGPENSPLHF. In nucleotides, the CDR3 is TGCGCCAGCAGCTCACAGGGACCGGAGAATTCACCCCTCCACTTT.

The chain is built from TRBV7-3 and TRBJ1-6; 8 bases agree with TRBD1. This CDR3 has 15 amino acids. Germline V gene lookup returns CDR1 SGHTA and CDR2 FQGTGA. V shed 5 bases and J 10 bases; nucleotides not matched to a gene: 10. The CDR3 nucleotides read TGTGCCAGCAGCACGGGGGAGGCAGGGGGCTCACCCCTCCACTTT. Amino acids: CASSTGEAGGSPLHF.

The chain employs TRBV19 and TRBJ1-4, with D perhaps TRBD1 (6 bases). Germline V gene sequence: CDR1 LNHDA, CDR2 SQIVND (reference sequence). The CDR3 is made up of 15 amino acids. V gave up 2 bases and J gave up 5 bases, with 12 bases separating them. The CDR3, as DNA: TGTGCCAGTAGTATATTCGGACAGAAAAATGAAAAACTGTTTTTT. Translation: CASSIFGQKNEKLFF.

This clone was seen a handful of times. The chain's CDR3 is CAISEGTGADTQYF. The CDR3 bases are TGTGCCATCAGTGAGGGGACAGGGGCAGATACGCAGTATTTT. The chain links TRBV10-3 to TRBJ2-3, with 10 nucleotides matching TRBD1. V was clipped by 2 bases and J by 4 bases; unmatched bases: 0. The CDR3 runs 14 residues. Germline loops: CDR1 ENHRY, CDR2 SYGVKD.

V is TRBV12-5 and J is TRBJ2-3, with 8 bases that match TRBD2. J was trimmed by 4 bases and V by 2 bases; bases with no gene match: 14. Per germline, CDR1 LGHNT and CDR2 FRNRAP. The CDR3 length is 18 residues. CDR3 nucleotide sequence: TGTGCTAGTGGTTTGCCATTTGGAGCGGGAGCTGGTCCAGATACGCAGTATTTT. Protein product: CASGLPFGAGAGPDTQYF.

This rearrangement joins TRBV5-6 to TRBJ1-2, with TRBD1 matching 9 bases. Germline V lookup: CDR1 SGHDT, CDR2 YYEEEE. The CDR3 runs 14 residues. V shed 3 bases, J shed 7 bases, and the junction held 7 bases outside the gene matches. CDR3 coding DNA: TGTGCCAGCAGCTACGGGACAGGGTTGGCTGGCTACACCTTC. Translating it yields CASSYGTGLAGYTF.

This sequence joins TRBV7-8 and TRBJ2-7, with TRBD2 matching over 10 bases. The CDR3 runs 16 residues. The ends lost 2 bases at V and 0 bases at J; junction bases unmatched: 4. Germline values: CDR1 SGHVS, CDR2 FQNEAQ. The CDR3 reads CASSLHWTSGSYEQYV. The CDR3 region has the DNA TGTGCCAGCAGCTTACACTGGACTAGCGGCTCCTACGAGCAGTACGTC.

The chain links TRBV5-6 to TRBJ2-5, with 8 bases that match TRBD1. CDR1 is SGHDT and CDR2 is YYEEEE in the germline V gene. The CDR3 has 13 amino acids. V was pared by 4 bases and J by 4 bases, with 3 bases of the junction left unmatched. Here the CDR3 reads CASSRQGLETQYF. DNA of the CDR3: TGTGCCAGCAGCAGACAGGGGTTAGAGACCCAGTACTTC. Supplemented by reference TRBV5-6 and TRBJ2-5, the full variable domain reads DAGVTQSPTHLIKTRGQQVTLRCSPKSGHDTVSWYQQALGQGPQFIFQYYEEEERQRGNFPDRFSGHQFPNYSSELNVNALLLGDSALYLCASSRQGLETQYFGPGTRLLVL.

The V call is TRBV5-1, the J call TRBJ2-2; 9 nucleotides agree with TRBD1. Germline CDR1 and CDR2: SGHRS and YFSETQ. The CDR3 extends over 15 amino acids. Germline trimming cut 4 bases from V and 6 bases from J; bases unmatched to any gene: 7. This chain's CDR3 is CASSTGDREAGELFF. DNA for the CDR3: TGCGCCAGCAGCACCGGGGACAGGGAAGCCGGGGAGCTGTTTTTT.

The rearrangement links TRBV7-3 to TRBJ2-2; 8 bases are a match to TRBD1. Germline trimming cut 4 bases from V and 2 bases from J; bases unmatched to any gene: 9. From germline, CDR1 is SGHTA and CDR2 FQGTGA. The CDR3 totals 17 residues. CDR3 sequence: CASSSSGQGANTGELFF. CDR3 coding DNA: TGTGCCAGCAGCTCCAGCGGACAGGGAGCAAACACCGGGGAGCTGTTTTTT.

The chain links TRBV24-1 to TRBJ2-1; 10 bases line up with TRBD2. The CDR3 runs to 14 residues. J gave up 5 bases and V 7 bases, and 4 bases lay outside the gene matches. Germline V gene sequence: CDR1 KGHDR, CDR2 SFDVKD. The DNA for the CDR3 is TGTGCCACCAGCCGGACTAGCGGCAACAATGAGCAGTTCTTC. It codes for CATSRTSGNNEQFF.

The rearrangement joins TRBV19 to TRBJ2-7; 9 nucleotides match TRBD1. Trimming cost V 6 bases and J 7 bases; bases outside gene matches: 7. This CDR3 is built from 13 residues. The germline CDR1 and CDR2 sequences are LNHDA and SQIVND (reference sequence). The CDR3 DNA sequence: TGTGCCAGTAGCCCAACAGGGGGCTGGGAGCAGTACGTC. Its protein is CASSPTGGWEQYV.

The chain recombines TRBV19 with TRBJ2-1, with 8 bases lining up with TRBD2. The V segment lost 6 bases and the J segment 8 bases; nucleotides outside the gene matches: 6. Germline assignment: CDR1 LNHDA and CDR2 SQIVND (reference sequence). This CDR3 has 13 residues. For the CDR3, the DNA is TGTGCCAGTAGAACCGGGAGGGCCGATGAGCAGTTCTTC. Protein: CASRTGRADEQFF.

The chain is built from TRBV24-1 and TRBJ1-2, with TRBD1 matching over 8 bases. The CDR3 is 15 amino acids. The junction had 5 bases not matched to a gene; V was cut back by 3 bases and J by 3 bases. Germline V CDR1 and CDR2: KGHDR, SFDVKD. In DNA form, the CDR3 reads TGTGCCACCAGTGATCCAGGGGGCGGCCACTATGGCTACACCTTC. Amino acids: CATSDPGGGHYGYTF.

The chain recombines TRBV2 with TRBJ2-1, with a tentative D call TRBD2 (6 bases). In germline, CDR1 is SNHLY, CDR2 FYNNEI. Trimming took 6 bases from V and 7 from J, leaving 16 bases between them. This CDR3 has 14 amino acids. The CDR3 is CASSSGTPENEQFF. The CDR3 bases are TGTGCCAGCAGCTCCGGGACTCCAGAAAATGAGCAGTTCTTC.

The chain is built from TRBV21-1 and TRBJ2-3; the table gives TRBD2 as D, unverified against the DNA. TRBV21-1 is reported as a pseudogene. The CDR3 has 17 residues. The CDR3 DNA reads as TGTGCCAGCAGCATCGTTGGACTAGCGGGAGAGATGGATACGCAGTATTTT. Residues: CASSIVGLAGEMDTQYF.

This clone has a single count. This chain connects TRBV7-8 to TRBJ1-2, with D unresolved. With 4 bases removed from V and 6 bases from J, the gap between germline ends came to 18 bases. Per the germline V gene, CDR1 is SGHVS and CDR2 is FQNEAQ. CDR3 size: 15 residues. CDR3 amino acids: CASSSYTVVRDGYTF. The CDR3 DNA reads TGTGCCAGCAGCTCATATACCGTAGTCCGGGATGGCTACACCTTC.

The DNA of the CDR3 is TGCAGCGTTGCGACAGGGACTAGCACAGATACGCAGTATTTT. Translated: CSVATGTSTDTQYF. The rearrangement links TRBV29-1 to TRBJ2-3; weak D call: TRBD1 (7 bases). Germline CDR1 and CDR2: SQVTM and ANQGSEA. Between the trimmed V and J ends, which lost 4 bases and 0 bases, there was a span of 11 bases. The CDR3 contains 14 residues.

The J gene is TRBJ2-6, the V gene TRBV27; possible D gene TRBD1, 5 bases. The CDR3 is 17 residues long. Germline V CDR1 and CDR2: MNHEY, SMNVEV (reference sequence). Trimming cost V 4 bases and J 0 bases, with 13 bases left between them. The CDR3 nucleotides are TGTGCCAGCAGTTCCTCGGACACCCTCTCTGGGGCCAACGTCCTGACTTTC. Translating gives CASSSSDTLSGANVLTF.

The rearrangement uses TRBV27 and TRBJ2-4; weak D call: TRBD1 (6 bases). The CDR3 consists of 14 residues. The germline gives CDR1 MNHEY, CDR2 SMNVEV (reference sequence). V lost 2 bases, J lost 1 base, and 6 bases lay in between. The CDR3 DNA reads as TGTGCCAGCAGTTTAAGGGGGGCCAAAAACATTCAGTACTTC. Its protein is CASSLRGAKNIQYF.

The chain links TRBV29-1 to TRBJ2-2; a possible D gene is TRBD2 (5 bases). This CDR3 comprises 14 residues. The ends were cut back, 4 bases at V and 0 bases at J, with 9 bases in the middle. Germline V gives CDR1 SQVTM, CDR2 ANQGSEA. The CDR3 protein is CSVGRGPNTGELFF. The CDR3 bases are TGCAGCGTTGGAAGAGGGCCGAACACCGGGGAGCTGTTTTTT.

In this sample, this clone turned up once. The chain recombines TRBV28 with TRBJ1-1; D is possibly TRBD1 (5 bases). Trimming shortened V by 5 bases and J by 11 bases, and 21 bases separated the two germline ends. CDR3 length: 14 residues. Looked up from germline, CDR1 is MDHEN and CDR2 is SYDVKM. The DNA of the CDR3 is TGTGCCAGCAGTCCCTCTATCGGGGGTGGTCGGGCTTTCTTT. Translation gives CASSPSIGGGRAFF.